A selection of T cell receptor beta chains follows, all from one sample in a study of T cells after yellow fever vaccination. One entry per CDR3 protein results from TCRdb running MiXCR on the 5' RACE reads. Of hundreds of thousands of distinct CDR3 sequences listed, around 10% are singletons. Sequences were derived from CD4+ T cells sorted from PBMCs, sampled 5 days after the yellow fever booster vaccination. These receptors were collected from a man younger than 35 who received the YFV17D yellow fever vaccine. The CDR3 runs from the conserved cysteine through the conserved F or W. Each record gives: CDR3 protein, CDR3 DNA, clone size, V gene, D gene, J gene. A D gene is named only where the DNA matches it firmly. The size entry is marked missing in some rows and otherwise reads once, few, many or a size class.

CDR3 protein: CASSGGGTETQYF
CDR3 DNA: TGTGCCAGCAGCGGGGGGGGTACAGAGACCCAGTACTTC
clone size: many
V gene: TRBV7-2
D gene: TRBD2
J gene: TRBJ2-5

CDR3 protein: CASSPRQHLNYGYTF
CDR3 DNA: TGTGCCAGCAGCCCCCGGCAACACCTTAACTATGGCTACACCTTC
clone size: few
V gene: TRBV7-9
D gene: NA
J gene: TRBJ1-2

CDR3 protein: CASSPRGGGWSKNIQYF
CDR3 DNA: TGTGCCAGCAGCCCAAGAGGAGGGGGGTGGTCCAAAAACATTCAGTACTTC
clone size: few
V gene: TRBV9
D gene: NA
J gene: TRBJ2-4

CDR3 protein: CASSGTQDRGMYGYTF
CDR3 DNA: TGCGCCAGCAGCGGAACCCAGGACAGGGGAATGTATGGCTACACCTTC
clone size: many
V gene: TRBV5-1
D gene: TRBD1
J gene: TRBJ1-2

CDR3 protein: CASSRGLAAYNEQFF
CDR3 DNA: TGTGCCAGCAGCCGAGGACTAGCGGCTTACAATGAGCAGTTCTTC
clone size: few
V gene: TRBV11-2
D gene: TRBD2
J gene: TRBJ2-1

CDR3 protein: CASSPVRSGTATDTQYF
CDR3 DNA: TGTGCCAGCTCACCAGTTAGATCCGGGACAGCGACAGATACGCAGTATTTT
clone size: few
V gene: TRBV18
D gene: TRBD1
J gene: TRBJ2-3

CDR3 protein: CAWSGTGELFF
CDR3 DNA: TGTGCCTGGAGCGGGACCGGGGAGCTGTTTTTT
clone size: few
V gene: TRBV30
D gene: NA
J gene: TRBJ2-2

CDR3 protein: CASSPRTSGVETQYF
CDR3 DNA: TGTGCCAGCAGCCCTCGGACTAGCGGGGTAGAGACCCAGTACTTC
clone size: NA
V gene: TRBV7-2
D gene: TRBD2
J gene: TRBJ2-5

CDR3 protein: CSPTRPGLGNSPLHF
CDR3 DNA: TGCAGTCCCACCCGACCGGGGTTGGGCAATTCACCCCTCCACTTT
clone size: NA
V gene: TRBV20-1
D gene: NA
J gene: TRBJ1-6

CDR3 protein: CSADPWLATNEKLFF
CDR3 DNA: TGCAGTGCCGACCCTTGGCTAGCAACTAATGAAAAACTGTTTTTT
clone size: few
V gene: TRBV20-1
D gene: NA
J gene: TRBJ1-4

CDR3 protein: CASSPPSGFSTYGYTF
CDR3 DNA: TGTGCCAGCAGCCCACCCTCAGGGTTTTCAACCTATGGCTACACCTTC
clone size: few
V gene: TRBV6-2/TRBV6-3
D gene: NA
J gene: TRBJ1-2

CDR3 protein: CASSVKTGGPEKLFF
CDR3 DNA: TGTGCCAGCAGCGTAAAAACAGGGGGACCTGAAAAACTGTTTTTT
clone size: NA
V gene: TRBV9
D gene: TRBD1
J gene: TRBJ1-4

CDR3 protein: CASSLVAGSPDTQYF
CDR3 DNA: TGCGCCAGCAGCTTGGTGGCAGGGTCTCCAGATACGCAGTATTTT
clone size: many
V gene: TRBV5-1
D gene: NA
J gene: TRBJ2-3

CDR3 protein: CSASIRGGDEKLFF
CDR3 DNA: TGCAGTGCTAGCATAAGGGGAGGAGATGAAAAACTGTTTTTT
clone size: NA
V gene: TRBV20-1
D gene: NA
J gene: TRBJ1-4

CDR3 protein: CAISWMGLADQETQYF
CDR3 DNA: TGTGCCATCAGCTGGATGGGACTAGCGGACCAAGAGACCCAGTACTTC
clone size: few
V gene: TRBV10-3
D gene: TRBD2
J gene: TRBJ2-5

CDR3 protein: CASRWTSGGDDTQYF
CDR3 DNA: TGTGCCAGCAGGTGGACTAGCGGGGGGGATGATACGCAGTATTTT
clone size: few
V gene: TRBV7-2
D gene: TRBD2
J gene: TRBJ2-3

CDR3 protein: CAISLTGEEAFF
CDR3 DNA: TGTGCCATCAGCCTGACAGGGGAAGAAGCTTTCTTT
clone size: NA
V gene: TRBV10-3
D gene: TRBD1
J gene: TRBJ1-1

CDR3 protein: CASSLYGTAGTQYF
CDR3 DNA: TGTGCCAGCAGCTTATACGGGACAGCGGGGACCCAGTACTTC
clone size: NA
V gene: TRBV7-2
D gene: NA
J gene: TRBJ2-5

CDR3 protein: CASSLVSGLTGELFF
CDR3 DNA: TGCGCCAGCAGCTTGGTGTCAGGGCTAACCGGGGAGCTGTTTTTT
clone size: NA
V gene: TRBV5-1
D gene: NA
J gene: TRBJ2-2

CDR3 protein: CASSPDRAAGANVLTF
CDR3 DNA: TGTGCCAGCAGCCCGGACAGGGCTGCTGGGGCCAACGTCCTGACTTTC
clone size: NA
V gene: TRBV7-9
D gene: TRBD1
J gene: TRBJ2-6

CDR3 protein: CASSFYRGPTNEKLFF
CDR3 DNA: TGTGCCAGCAGCTTTTACAGGGGGCCCACTAATGAAAAACTGTTTTTT
clone size: few
V gene: TRBV7-9
D gene: TRBD1
J gene: TRBJ1-4

CDR3 protein: CASSPRDRDYNSPLHF
CDR3 DNA: TGTGCCAGCAGCCCCCGGGACAGGGATTATAATTCACCCCTCCACTTT
clone size: few
V gene: TRBV9
D gene: TRBD1
J gene: TRBJ1-6

CDR3 protein: CASSFSTSGAFGSGELFF
CDR3 DNA: TGTGCCAGCAGCTTCTCGACTAGCGGGGCTTTTGGGTCCGGGGAGCTGTTTTTT
clone size: NA
V gene: TRBV7-2
D gene: TRBD2
J gene: TRBJ2-2

CDR3 protein: CASRGIEKLFF
CDR3 DNA: TGTGCCAGCAGAGGGATAGAAAAACTGTTTTTT
clone size: once
V gene: TRBV7-9
D gene: NA
J gene: TRBJ1-4

CDR3 protein: CASSRVGGNTIYF
CDR3 DNA: TGTGCCAGCAGCCGGGTTGGTGGAAACACCATATATTTT
clone size: NA
V gene: TRBV11-2
D gene: NA
J gene: TRBJ1-3

CDR3 protein: CSVAPDGYTF
CDR3 DNA: TGCAGCGTTGCCCCGGATGGCTACACCTTC
clone size: NA
V gene: TRBV29-1
D gene: NA
J gene: TRBJ1-2

CDR3 protein: CASSPVGVRTGELFF
CDR3 DNA: TGTGCCAGCAGCCCCGTCGGGGTTAGGACCGGGGAGCTGTTTTTT
clone size: NA
V gene: TRBV7-7
D gene: NA
J gene: TRBJ2-2

CDR3 protein: CASSFSGGNTDTQYF
CDR3 DNA: TGTGCCAGCAGTTTTAGCGGGGGGAACACAGATACGCAGTATTTT
clone size: few
V gene: TRBV6-2/TRBV6-3
D gene: TRBD2
J gene: TRBJ2-3

CDR3 protein: CASSLRPGTGNTGELFF
CDR3 DNA: TGTGCCAGCAGCCTCAGACCCGGGACAGGGAACACCGGGGAGCTGTTTTTT
clone size: NA
V gene: TRBV7-6
D gene: TRBD1
J gene: TRBJ2-2

CDR3 protein: CASSLARGRRETQYF
CDR3 DNA: TGTGCCAGCAGCTTAGCCAGGGGGCGCCGTGAGACCCAGTACTTC
clone size: NA
V gene: TRBV11-2
D gene: TRBD1
J gene: TRBJ2-5

CDR3 protein: CASSQDTPVAAGGFNEQFF
CDR3 DNA: TGCGCCAGCAGCCAGGATACCCCCGTAGCGGCGGGGGGGTTCAATGAGCAGTTCTTC
clone size: few
V gene: TRBV4-3
D gene: TRBD2
J gene: TRBJ2-1

CDR3 protein: CASSRNRVGISGNTIYF
CDR3 DNA: TGTGCCAGCAGCCGAAACAGGGTCGGTATCTCTGGAAACACCATATATTTT
clone size: few
V gene: TRBV4-2
D gene: NA
J gene: TRBJ1-3

CDR3 protein: CASRGTGSPLHF
CDR3 DNA: TGTGCCAGCAGAGGGACAGGATCACCCCTCCACTTT
clone size: many
V gene: TRBV2
D gene: TRBD1
J gene: TRBJ1-6

CDR3 protein: CASRGISSGGGAFSPLHF
CDR3 DNA: TGTGCCAGCAGGGGGATTAGTTCAGGTGGAGGGGCTTTTTCACCCCTCCACTTT
clone size: many
V gene: TRBV6-5
D gene: NA
J gene: TRBJ1-6

CDR3 protein: CASSDGGTEAFF
CDR3 DNA: TGTGCCAGCAGTGACGGGGGTACTGAAGCTTTCTTT
clone size: many
V gene: TRBV6-4
D gene: NA
J gene: TRBJ1-1

CDR3 protein: CASSPDSASQAFF
CDR3 DNA: TGCGCCAGCAGCCCTGACAGTGCCTCGCAAGCTTTCTTT
clone size: few
V gene: TRBV5-1
D gene: NA
J gene: TRBJ1-1

CDR3 protein: CASSASGVFPTDTQYF
CDR3 DNA: TGTGCCAGCAGTGCTAGCGGGGTCTTTCCCACAGATACGCAGTATTTT
clone size: NA
V gene: TRBV2
D gene: TRBD2
J gene: TRBJ2-3

CDR3 protein: CARAPSGSYGYTF
CDR3 DNA: TGTGCCAGGGCCCCCAGCGGCAGCTATGGCTACACCTTC
clone size: few
V gene: TRBV2
D gene: NA
J gene: TRBJ1-2

CDR3 protein: CATSRVRDGETQYF
CDR3 DNA: TGTGCCACCAGCAGAGTCAGGGATGGAGAGACCCAGTACTTC
clone size: many
V gene: TRBV15
D gene: NA
J gene: TRBJ2-5

CDR3 protein: CASSSGRTGELFF
CDR3 DNA: TGTGCCAGCAGCTCCGGCCGGACCGGGGAGCTGTTTTTT
clone size: NA
V gene: TRBV27
D gene: NA
J gene: TRBJ2-2

CDR3 protein: CATSDGTGPKEQFF
CDR3 DNA: TGTGCCACCAGTGACGGGACAGGCCCTAAGGAGCAGTTCTTC
clone size: many
V gene: TRBV24-1
D gene: TRBD1
J gene: TRBJ2-1

CDR3 protein: CASSERAGASGTQYF
CDR3 DNA: TGTGCCAGCAGTGAAAGGGCGGGGGCGAGCGGTACGCAGTATTTT
clone size: few
V gene: TRBV6-1
D gene: NA
J gene: TRBJ2-3

CDR3 protein: CASSPHGGEDTQYF
CDR3 DNA: TGCGCCAGCAGCCCCCATGGGGGCGAAGATACGCAGTATTTT
clone size: few
V gene: TRBV5-1
D gene: NA
J gene: TRBJ2-3

CDR3 protein: CAARPQGTEELFF
CDR3 DNA: TGTGCCGCTAGACCCCAAGGGACGGAGGAGCTGTTTTTT
clone size: many
V gene: TRBV10-3
D gene: NA
J gene: TRBJ2-2

CDR3 protein: CASSSPPAGYNEQFF
CDR3 DNA: TGTGCCAGCAGCTCCCCCCCGGCCGGCTACAATGAGCAGTTCTTC
clone size: few
V gene: TRBV5-4
D gene: NA
J gene: TRBJ2-1

CDR3 protein: CASSPPGNQETQYF
CDR3 DNA: TGTGCCAGCAGCCCTCCAGGGAACCAAGAGACCCAGTACTTC
clone size: many
V gene: TRBV7-2
D gene: NA
J gene: TRBJ2-5

CDR3 protein: CASSIRGNYGYTF
CDR3 DNA: TGTGCCAGCAGTATACGGGGCAACTATGGCTACACCTTC
clone size: NA
V gene: TRBV6-5
D gene: NA
J gene: TRBJ1-2

CDR3 protein: CASSRKPGQGLNGYTF
CDR3 DNA: TGTGCCAGCAGCCGAAAACCGGGACAGGGGTTGAATGGCTACACCTTC
clone size: few
V gene: TRBV7-9
D gene: TRBD1
J gene: TRBJ1-2

CDR3 protein: CASSEMGGGRYGYTF
CDR3 DNA: TGTGCCAGCAGTGAAATGGGGGGGGGACGCTATGGCTACACCTTC
clone size: few
V gene: TRBV25-1
D gene: NA
J gene: TRBJ1-2

CDR3 protein: CSARRGPNQPQHF
CDR3 DNA: TGCAGTGCTAGAAGGGGGCCTAATCAGCCCCAGCATTTT
clone size: NA
V gene: TRBV20-1
D gene: TRBD1
J gene: TRBJ1-5

CDR3 protein: CASSLVAETYNEQFF
CDR3 DNA: TGCGCCAGCAGCTTGGTGGCGGAAACCTACAATGAGCAGTTCTTC
clone size: many
V gene: TRBV5-1
D gene: NA
J gene: TRBJ2-1

CDR3 protein: CASSLARTDLYGYTF
CDR3 DNA: TGTGCCAGCAGCTTAGCCAGGACAGACCTGTATGGCTACACCTTC
clone size: few
V gene: TRBV7-2
D gene: NA
J gene: TRBJ1-2

CDR3 protein: CASSQDLATNVQYF
CDR3 DNA: TGCGCCAGCAGCCAAGATCTAGCGACAAACGTTCAGTACTTC
clone size: few
V gene: TRBV4-3
D gene: NA
J gene: TRBJ2-4

CDR3 protein: CASSLGIGPQHF
CDR3 DNA: TGTGCCAGCAGTTTGGGGATAGGTCCCCAGCATTTT
clone size: few
V gene: TRBV12-3/TRBV12-4
D gene: NA
J gene: TRBJ1-5

CDR3 protein: CASSPRSPGDYGELFF
CDR3 DNA: TGTGCCAGCAGCCCGCGTTCACCCGGAGATTACGGGGAGCTGTTTTTT
clone size: many
V gene: TRBV11-1
D gene: NA
J gene: TRBJ2-2

CDR3 protein: CASSPEDRRYGYTF
CDR3 DNA: TGTGCCAGCAGCCCTGAAGACAGGAGGTATGGCTACACCTTC
clone size: NA
V gene: TRBV4-2
D gene: NA
J gene: TRBJ1-2

CDR3 protein: CASSDTEGREGYTF
CDR3 DNA: TGCGCCAGCAGCGACACGGAGGGACGAGAAGGCTACACCTTC
clone size: few
V gene: TRBV5-1
D gene: NA
J gene: TRBJ1-2